The sequence of this T cell receptor beta chain was determined in a study of regulatory T cells in long-lasting Graves disease. Concerning this clonotype itself: Antigen unknown.

Overall study results and limits: Patients with persistent disease shared some 2,500 public clonotypes, outpacing the roughly 1,000 shared by new patients. Persistent disease exhibited a predilection for TRBV28, TRBJ1-2 and TRBJ2-5. It was possible that the small sample size reduced accuracy.

The CDR3 extends over 14 amino acids. Germline-derived CDR1 and CDR2 are MNHEY and SVGEGT. Trimming took off 2 bases at V and 3 bases at J, with 11 bases between the two ends. The time point was: persistent/refractory GD, antithyroid drugs over 5 years with positive TRAb. PBMCs provided the RNA from which the TCR library was made. Libraries of TCR beta came from iRepertoire HTBI primers plus Arm-PCR of CDR3 regions. TCRdb recomputed calls from the multiplex PCR reads with MiXCR, one row per CDR3 protein. The repertoire holds approximately 500,000 distinct CDR3 sequences, with around a fifth as singletons.

This specimen was peripheral blood mononuclear cells (PBMCs), taken when the disease was refractory, from a patient treated with antithyroid drugs. The TCR comes from a female donor with Graves disease. J is TRBJ2-7 and V is TRBV6-2 or TRBV6-3; D may be TRBD2 (6 bases). The CDR3 loop reads CASSYRGNYYEQYF. In DNA, the CDR3 is TGTGCCAGCAGTTACCGGGGGAACTACTACGAGCAGTACTTC.